One sample yielded the 17 T cell receptor beta chains listed below, sequenced in a study of cytomegalovirus exposure and HLA in healthy donors. Researchers ran the PCR with 60 Vbeta and 13 Jbeta primers. TCRdb keeps only in-frame clones here, not all; method: immunoSEQ multiplex PCR. The sample has roughly 100,000 clones; 83% are singletons. The sample comprised PBMCs. Receptors were obtained from a man between 18 and 35 years old in good health and CMV-seronegative.

The chain links TRBV29-1 to TRBJ2-7; a weak D match, TRBD1 (7 bases). The CDR3 has 15 residues. Germline-derived CDR1 and CDR2 are SQVTM and ANQGSEA. V was pared by 4 bases and J by 5 bases, with 21 bases between. CDR3 region: CSVAMGQTGRDEQYF. CDR3 sequence (DNA): TGCAGCGTTGCTATGGGACAGACCGGGAGAGACGAGCAGTACTTC.

The chain couples TRBV6-1 to TRBJ2-3; D possibly corresponds to TRBD1 (6 bases). Germline loops: CDR1 MNHNS, CDR2 SASEGT. The CDR3 contains 12 residues. The V end lost 3 bases, the J end lost 10 bases, and 11 bases lay between the germline ends. The chain's CDR3 is CASSDFQGPQYF. The CDR3 DNA follows: TGTGCCAGCAGTGATTTTCAGGGGCCGCAGTATTTT.

The genes are TRBV6-6 and TRBJ2-3; D gene unclear. The CDR3 sequence is 14 residues long. The V and J ends lost 6 bases and 1 base respectively, with 11 bases between them. Looked up from germline, CDR1 is MNHNY and CDR2 is SVGAGI (reference sequence). The CDR3 region is CASSFDIRTDTQYF. The DNA for the CDR3 is TGTGCCAGCAGCTTTGACATTCGCACAGATACGCAGTATTTT.

The chain uses TRBV21-1 and TRBJ2-1; TRBD1 reflects the table's D call only, with no check against the DNA. TRBV21-1 is an annotated pseudogene. The CDR3 loop spans 20 amino acids. The CDR3 region has the DNA TGTGCCAGCAGCAAAGACCGACCCGGGAACCGGGACACCCACTACAATGAGCAGTTCTTC. Amino acids: CASSKDRPGNRDTHYNEQFF.

This chain connects TRBV19 to TRBJ2-5; 11 positions agree with TRBD2. The trim removed 1 base at V and 5 bases at J, leaving 6 bases unmatched. The CDR3 runs 16 residues. The V gene's germline CDR1 is LNHDA and CDR2 SQIVND (reference sequence). Written as DNA, the CDR3 is TGTGCCAGTAGTATAGTCGGACTAGCGGGCCGGGAGACCCAGTACTTC. Translating it yields CASSIVGLAGRETQYF. The full variable domain, with the rest looked up from reference TRBV19 and TRBJ2-5, is DGGITQSPKYLFRKEGQNVTLSCEQNLNHDAMYWYRQDPGQGLRLIYYSQIVNDFQKGDIAEGYSVSREKKESFPLTVTSAQKNPTAFYLCASSIVGLAGRETQYFGPGTRLLVL.

The V call is TRBV18, the J call TRBJ2-3; possibly TRBD2 for D (5 bases). Trimming took 0 bases from V and 5 from J, leaving 18 bases between them. The CDR3 loop spans 17 amino acids. Germline lookup yields CDR1 KGHSH and CDR2 LQKENI. The CDR3 coding sequence is TGTGCCAGCTCACCACCTTTAGGAGCGGTCACGGGAGATACGCAGTATTTT. Translating gives CASSPPLGAVTGDTQYF. Together with reference TRBV18 and TRBJ2-3, the CDR3 gives the full variable domain: NAGVMQNPRHLVRRRGQEARLRCSPMKGHSHVYWYRQLPEEGLKFMVYLQKENIIDESGMPKERFSAEFPKEGPSILRIQQVVRGDSAAYFCASSPPLGAVTGDTQYFGPGTRLTVL.

The rearrangement joins TRBV11-3 to TRBJ2-7; 8 nucleotides align to TRBD1. From germline, CDR1 is SGHNT and CDR2 YENEEA. Losses at the gene ends were 4 bases for V and 2 bases for J; bases not matched to a gene: 7. The CDR3 covers 15 residues. This CDR3 reads CASSSPGTGAYEQYF. The CDR3 DNA sequence: TGTGCCAGCAGCTCCCCCGGGACAGGCGCCTACGAGCAGTACTTC.

This clone was detected only once. V usage is TRBV11-2 and J usage is TRBJ1-2, with 7 bases matching TRBD1. This CDR3 contains 14 residues. The trim removed 5 bases at V and 7 bases at J, leaving 10 bases unmatched. The germline CDR1 and CDR2 sequences are SGHAT and FQNNGV. CDR3 protein: CASSQGDRGSGYTF. CDR3 DNA: TGTGCCAGCAGCCAGGGGGACAGAGGCTCTGGCTACACCTTC.

V gene TRBV5-4 combines with J gene TRBJ1-1; 10 bases fit TRBD1. The CDR3 has 14 amino acids. Per the germline V gene, CDR1 is SGHNT and CDR2 is YYREEE (reference sequence). With V trimmed by 4 bases and J by 4 bases, 4 bases remained unmatched. The CDR3 reads CASSQRTGGTEAFF. The CDR3 DNA sequence: TGTGCCAGCAGCCAACGGACAGGGGGCACTGAAGCTTTCTTT.

This clone was detected only once. The chain couples TRBV30 to TRBJ2-5; no definite D call. Germline V lookup: CDR1 GTSNPN, CDR2 SVGIG (reference sequence). Deletions cut 3 bases from V and 5 bases from J, with 16 bases between. There are 14 residues in the CDR3. For the CDR3, the DNA is TGTGCCTGGAGCGAGACAAGGTCGTGGGAGACCCAGTACTTC. This sequence encodes CAWSETRSWETQYF. The entire variable domain, with the rest obtained from reference TRBV30 and TRBJ2-5, is as follows: SQTIHQWPATLVQPVGSPLSLECTVEGTSNPNLYWYRQAAGRGLQLLFYSVGIGQISSEVPQNLSASRPQDRQFILSSKKLLLSDSGFYLCAWSETRSWETQYFGPGTRLLVL.

The rearrangement joins TRBV7-3 to TRBJ1-2, with unresolved D. The CDR3 is 13 residues long. V was shortened by 0 bases and J by 8 bases, with 10 bases between the two germline ends. Germline V gene data show CDR1 as SGHTA and CDR2 as FQGTGA. The CDR3 DNA is TGTGCCAGCAGCTTAACGTCCGGAGGAGGCTACACCTTC. Translation gives CASSLTSGGGYTF. Complete variable domain (other parts from reference TRBV7-3 and TRBJ1-2): GAGVSQTPSNKVTEKGKYVELRCDPISGHTALYWYRQSLGQGPEFLIYFQGTGAADDSGLPNDRFFAVRPEGSVSTLKIQRTERGDSAVYLCASSLTSGGGYTFGSGTRLTVV.

The chain employs TRBV7-2 and TRBJ2-1; the D is unclear. The germline V gene encodes CDR1 SGHTA and CDR2 FQGNSA. The CDR3 length is 12 residues. V was cut by 3 bases and J by 4 bases, with 4 bases left in between. CDR3 bases: TGTGCCAGCAGCTTCCATTACAATGAGCAGTTCTTC. This sequence encodes CASSFHYNEQFF.

The table lists this clone with a few counts. The chain joins TRBV20-1 to TRBJ2-5; weak D call: TRBD2 (6 bases). V lost 6 bases to trimming and J lost 10 bases, with 12 bases between them. The germline gives CDR1 DFQATT, CDR2 SNEGSKA (reference sequence). The length of the CDR3 is 10 residues. CDR3: CSAIRRDQYF. The CDR3 DNA follows: TGCAGTGCCATCAGGAGGGACCAGTACTTC.

The V call is TRBV28, the J call TRBJ1-2; D unclear. The V end lost 5 bases, the J end lost 4 bases, and 5 bases lay between the germline ends. This CDR3 is built from 11 residues. The V gene's germline CDR1 is MDHEN and CDR2 SYDVKM. The CDR3 spells CASSRVYGYTF. CDR3 bases: TGTGCCAGCAGTCGAGTCTATGGCTACACCTTC.

The chain recombines TRBV29-1 with TRBJ1-1; 11 nucleotides match TRBD1. Germline V gene data show CDR1 as SQVTM and CDR2 as ANQGSEA. V lost 6 bases to trimming and J lost 5 bases; unmatched junction nucleotides: 11. The CDR3 is 15 residues long. The CDR3 is CSVTPGTGGRTEAFF. In DNA, the CDR3 is TGCAGCGTCACTCCCGGGACAGGGGGTCGGACTGAAGCTTTCTTT.

J is TRBJ1-1 and V is TRBV7-9, with a weak D call TRBD1 (6 bases). The germline V gene has CDR1 SEHNR and CDR2 FQNEAQ (reference sequence). The CDR3 contains 15 residues. V was trimmed by 4 bases and J by 4 bases, leaving 16 bases between them. CDR3 region: CASSYDRLLSTEAFF. The CDR3 nucleotides read TGTGCCAGCAGCTATGACAGGCTTTTGAGCACTGAAGCTTTCTTT.

This clone has just one count. This chain uses TRBV5-8 with TRBJ1-5; possible D gene TRBD1, 6 bases. Germline CDR1 and CDR2: SGHTS and YDEGEE. Deletions cut 3 bases from V and 4 bases from J, with 11 bases between. The CDR3 covers 14 residues. The CDR3 sequence is CASSSGAPNQPQHF. In DNA, the CDR3 is TGTGCCAGCAGCTCAGGGGCCCCGAATCAGCCCCAGCATTTT.